This TCR beta chain appears in the sequencing data of a study of T cell responses to AZD1222 COVID-19 vaccine. This CDR3 region has 15 residues. With V trimmed by 4 bases and J by 5 bases, 8 bases remained unmatched. CDR1 and CDR2 from the germline V gene are SGHTA and FQGNSA. Assay used: immunoSEQ multiplex PCR; TCRdb lists only in-frame clones, some missing. The sample consists of just under 90,000 clones, roughly 87% of them appearing once. The V gene is TRBV7-2, the J gene TRBJ2-1; 7 nucleotides line up with TRBD1. Specimen: peripheral blood, collected on day 0 of AZD1222 vaccination. This TCR was sampled from an adult in good health. CDR3 residues: CASSWTGHPNNEQFF. In DNA form, the CDR3 reads TGTGCCAGCAGCTGGACAGGACATCCGAACAATGAGCAGTTCTTC.